The rows below give T cell receptor beta chains drawn from one sample of a study of human versus mouse CDR3 diversity and MHC coevolution. Measured with immunoSEQ multiplex PCR; TCRdb has only the in-frame clones, and not every one. The sample shows roughly 81,000 clones, about 94% of them seen only once. The sequenced sample was naive CD4+ T cells from blood. These receptors were collected from a person aged 25 to 69 in good health. Both conserved end residues are part of each CDR3. D genes are given only for firm matches. The size field is filled for only some rows; it gives once, few, many or a size class.

abundance: -
d_gene: -
v_gene: TRBV10-3
j_gene: TRBJ1-1
CDR3aa: CAISGAKAGNTEAFF
CDR3nt: TGTGCCATCAGTGGGGCTAAGGCGGGGAACACTGAAGCTTTCTTT

abundance: -
d_gene: TRBD1
v_gene: TRBV5-6
j_gene: TRBJ2-2
CDR3aa: CASFVLGTGTGELFF
CDR3nt: TGTGCCAGCTTCGTCTTGGGGACAGGCACCGGGGAGCTGTTTTTT

abundance: -
d_gene: TRBD1
v_gene: TRBV4-2
j_gene: TRBJ1-3
CDR3aa: CASSHGTGIGSGNTIYF
CDR3nt: TGTGCCAGCAGCCACGGGACAGGGATCGGCTCTGGAAACACCATATATTTT

abundance: -
d_gene: -
v_gene: TRBV14
j_gene: TRBJ1-2
CDR3aa: CASSQKPSGEGGYTF
CDR3nt: TGTGCCAGCAGCCAGAAACCTTCAGGGGAAGGAGGCTACACCTTC

abundance: -
d_gene: -
v_gene: TRBV27
j_gene: TRBJ2-7
CDR3aa: CASSFSGGWGGSYEQYF
CDR3nt: TGTGCCAGCAGTTTCTCAGGGGGCTGGGGAGGGAGTTACGAGCAGTACTTC

abundance: -
d_gene: -
v_gene: TRBV29-1
j_gene: TRBJ2-1
CDR3aa: CSVQSTGSYNEQFF
CDR3nt: TGCAGCGTTCAAAGCACAGGCTCCTACAATGAGCAGTTCTTC

abundance: -
d_gene: TRBD2
v_gene: TRBV18
j_gene: TRBJ2-1
CDR3aa: CASSPPGSSREVYNEQFF
CDR3nt: TGTGCCAGCTCACCACCCGGTTCATCGCGGGAGGTCTACAATGAGCAGTTCTTC

abundance: -
d_gene: -
v_gene: TRBV28
j_gene: TRBJ2-2
CDR3aa: CASGPPRDTGELFF
CDR3nt: TGTGCCAGCGGCCCCCCCCGGGACACCGGGGAGCTGTTTTTT

abundance: -
d_gene: TRBD2
v_gene: TRBV18
j_gene: TRBJ2-5
CDR3aa: CASSPRGGETQYF
CDR3nt: TGTGCCAGCTCACCACGGGGGGGAGAGACCCAGTACTTC

abundance: -
d_gene: -
v_gene: TRBV4-1
j_gene: TRBJ1-2
CDR3aa: CASSQESASGVYGYTF
CDR3nt: TGCGCCAGCAGCCAAGAATCGGCGTCAGGGGTTTACGGCTACACCTTC

abundance: -
d_gene: TRBD1
v_gene: TRBV2
j_gene: TRBJ2-7
CDR3aa: CASSEGTGSGEQYF
CDR3nt: TGTGCCAGCAGTGAGGGGACAGGGTCCGGGGAGCAGTACTTC

abundance: -
d_gene: TRBD1
v_gene: TRBV6-6
j_gene: TRBJ1-5
CDR3aa: CASSYGTGTQPQHF
CDR3nt: TGTGCCAGCAGTTATGGGACAGGGACGCAGCCCCAGCATTTT

abundance: once
d_gene: -
v_gene: TRBV7-9
j_gene: TRBJ2-5
CDR3aa: CASSPDSQETQYF
CDR3nt: TGTGCCAGCAGCCCGGACAGCCAAGAGACCCAGTACTTC

abundance: -
d_gene: -
v_gene: TRBV7-9
j_gene: TRBJ1-2
CDR3aa: CASSPQETNGYTF
CDR3nt: TGTGCCAGCAGCCCACAGGAGACAAATGGCTACACCTTC

abundance: -
d_gene: -
v_gene: TRBV2
j_gene: TRBJ1-5
CDR3aa: CASRGHINQPQHF
CDR3nt: TGTGCCAGCCGAGGACACATTAATCAGCCCCAGCATTTT

abundance: -
d_gene: TRBD2
v_gene: TRBV28
j_gene: TRBJ2-1
CDR3aa: CASSPQTSGVAGEQFF
CDR3nt: TGTGCCAGCAGTCCACAGACTAGCGGGGTAGCCGGTGAGCAGTTCTTC

abundance: once
d_gene: TRBD1
v_gene: TRBV28
j_gene: TRBJ2-1
CDR3aa: CASTLPGQGNNEQFF
CDR3nt: TGTGCCAGCACCCTTCCGGGACAGGGGAACAATGAGCAGTTCTTC

abundance: -
d_gene: -
v_gene: TRBV5-1
j_gene: TRBJ1-6
CDR3aa: CASSLNVGANSPLHF
CDR3nt: TGCGCCAGCAGCTTGAATGTGGGGGCAAATTCACCCCTCCACTTT

abundance: -
d_gene: TRBD1
v_gene: TRBV19
j_gene: TRBJ2-7
CDR3aa: CASSGGQGTSYEQYF
CDR3nt: TGTGCCAGTAGTGGAGGACAGGGGACCTCCTACGAGCAGTACTTC

abundance: -
d_gene: TRBD1
v_gene: TRBV27
j_gene: TRBJ1-5
CDR3aa: CASGFDRVGPQHF
CDR3nt: TGTGCCAGCGGATTTGACAGGGTTGGGCCCCAGCATTTT

abundance: -
d_gene: -
v_gene: TRBV25-1
j_gene: TRBJ1-1
CDR3aa: CASKGFDRRNTEAFF
CDR3nt: TGTGCCAGCAAAGGTTTTGACAGGAGAAACACTGAAGCTTTCTTT